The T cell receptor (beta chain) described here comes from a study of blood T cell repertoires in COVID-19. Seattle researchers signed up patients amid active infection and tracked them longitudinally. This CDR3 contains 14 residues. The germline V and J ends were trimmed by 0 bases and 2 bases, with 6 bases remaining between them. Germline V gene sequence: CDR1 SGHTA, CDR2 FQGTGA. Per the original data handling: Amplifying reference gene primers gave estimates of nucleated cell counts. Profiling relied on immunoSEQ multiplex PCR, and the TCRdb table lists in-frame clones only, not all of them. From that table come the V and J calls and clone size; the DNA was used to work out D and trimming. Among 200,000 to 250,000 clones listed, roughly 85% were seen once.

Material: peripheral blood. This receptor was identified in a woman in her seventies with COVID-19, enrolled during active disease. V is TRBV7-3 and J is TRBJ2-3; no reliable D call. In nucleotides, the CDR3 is TGTGCCAGCAGCTTAACGCGAGCCACAGATACGCAGTATTTT. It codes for CASSLTRATDTQYF.